The clone carrying this T cell receptor (beta chain) was seen ten or more times. Its antigen remains unknown. The missing CDR3 end, 3 residues past where the read stops, is filled in from the germline J gene. This record belongs to a study of T cell clonality in common variable immunodeficiency. Study-wide findings and caveats: Fewer TCRbeta clones were shared among CVID subjects than controls. CVID subjects had higher TCRbeta clonality than healthy controls, most marked in about a third.

Most patients and controls had Caucasian heritage. Blood samples were heparinized, roughly 4.5 to 8.5 ml per donor. Germline V lookup: CDR1 DFQATT, CDR2 SNEGSKA (reference sequence). This CDR3 is built from 13 residues. The J segment lost 8 bases and the V segment lost 1 base, leaving 1 base of the junction unmatched. This table comes from immunoSEQ multiplex PCR, and its TCRdb copy is limited to in-frame clones, with some not included. Listed for the sample are 57,000 or so clones, none seen a single time. Material for sequencing was peripheral blood mononuclear cells. This chain uses TRBV20-1 with TRBJ2-1; 11 bases are shared with TRBD2. This TCR was recovered from a person aged 18 to 69 in good health. The CDR3 region is CSARAGLADEQFF. Partial CDR3 DNA: TGCAGTGCTAGAGCGGGACTAGCGGATGAG.